Included here is one TCR beta chain sequence, with context. This entry is derived from a study of blood T cell repertoires in COVID-19. Overall study: COVID-19 samples from acute and convalescent phases originated in the United States, Italy and Spain. PBMCs, B-cell-depleted T cells, or T cells provided the cDNA or gDNA that made up the material.

Original handling: Counts of nucleated cells, estimated from reference gene primer amplification, were obtained. Some clones are missing from TCRdb's copy, which holds only in-frame ones; the method was immunoSEQ multiplex PCR. The V and J calls and clone size were taken over from that table, and D and trimming were inferred from the DNA. The sample shows approximately 100,000 clones, around 88% of them seen only once. The CDR3 loop spans 14 amino acids. V was trimmed by 5 bases and J by 0 bases, leaving 13 bases between them. CDR1 is SQVTM, CDR2 ANQGSEA, per germline. The sample comprised peripheral blood. V and J are TRBV29-1 and TRBJ1-2; the D gene is possibly TRBD1 (5 bases). This sequence originates from a human donor with acute or convalescent COVID-19. The donor label of this sample is uncertain. This CDR3 is CSVKTVAANYGYTF. CDR3 in DNA: TGCAGCGTTAAGACAGTGGCAGCTAACTATGGCTACACCTTC. The full variable domain, with the rest looked up from reference TRBV29-1 and TRBJ1-2, is SAVISQKPSRDICQRGTSLTIQCQVDSQVTMMFWYRQQPGQSLTLIATANQGSEATYESGFVIDKFPISRPNLTFSTLTVSNMSPEDSSIYLCSVKTVAANYGYTFGSGTRLTVV.